This section outlines one T cell receptor beta chain sequence together with its context. The germline CDR1 and CDR2 sequences are MDHEN and SYDVKM. The V and J ends lost 2 bases and 10 bases, in that order; junction bases with no gene match: 4. This CDR3 contains 12 residues. In the original workflow: Estimation of nucleated cell counts relied on the amplification of reference gene primers. The protocol was immunoSEQ multiplex PCR, while the TCRdb copy is restricted to in-frame clones and leaves out a portion. D and trimming were read from the DNA, whereas the V and J calls and clone size are those reported in that table. In the table there are roughly 240,000 clones, just under 90% of which are singletons. This sample was included in a study of blood T cell repertoires in COVID-19. Whole-study context: Sources were T cells, B-cell-depleted T cells, or PBMCs; the material itself was cDNA or gDNA.

All enrollees were roughly 18 to 89 years old and from 24 US areas. Cohort allocation depended upon clinical history that participants reported. The V gene is TRBV28, the J gene TRBJ1-1; 7 bases align to TRBD1. The sequence derives from a man aged 45-65 years who had been exposed to COVID-19. Sequencing used PBMCs or T cells enriched from blood (not recorded which). The CDR3 nucleotides read TGTGCCAGCAGTTTACTCGACAGGGTAGCTTTCTTT. It encodes CASSLLDRVAFF.